This T cell receptor beta chain is from a study of shared clonotypes between healthy human individuals. CD45RO negativity and positive selection for CCR7 defined naive CD8 cells, a population that excluded terminally differentiated effector memory CD45RA+ cells. This table comes from immunoSEQ multiplex PCR, and its TCRdb copy is limited to in-frame clones, with some not included. The table lists around 1.9 million clones, over 85% of them singletons. Germline assignment: CDR1 SGHTA and CDR2 FQGTGA. This CDR3 spans 17 amino acids. Losses at the gene ends were 6 bases for V and 0 bases for J; bases not matched to a gene: 8.

The genes are TRBV7-3 and TRBJ2-2; 9 bases fit TRBD2. This receptor was identified in a man between 18 and 29 years old in good health. Some clones in this sample may be carry-over from other donors' samples. Material for sequencing was naive CD8+ T cells from PBMCs. The CDR3 loop is CASSQGLADTNTGELFF. The DNA for the CDR3 is TGTGCCAGCAGTCAGGGACTAGCAGACACGAACACCGGGGAGCTGTTTTTT.